The sequence of this T cell receptor beta chain was determined in a study of neurological immune-mediated disorders. Study background: Of the approximately 34 patients with multiple sclerosis, around 30 had relapsing-remitting MS, whereas the remaining 3 had secondary progressive MS.

Germline V lookup: CDR1 DFQATT, CDR2 SNEGSKA (reference sequence). The CDR3 covers 13 residues. This clonotype showed up many times. Its antigen is as yet unknown. The study, taken as a whole, reports: Private repertoires in all groups were suggested by the absence of shared CDR3 amino acid sequences among expanded clones across subjects. None of the features examined (clinical or MRI) was associated with the multiple sclerosis repertoire cluster.

The authors produced cDNA by 5'RACE using 10-nucleotide random UMIs. A single record per CDR3 protein comes from TCRdb applying MiXCR to the 5' RACE reads. The sample carries about 82,000 distinct CDR3 sequences, 2% to 3% recorded once. The chain is built from TRBV20-1 and TRBJ2-3, with D possibly matching TRBD1 (7 bases). This sequence originates from a woman younger than 45 with multiple sclerosis. The sequenced sample consisted of PBMCs. The CDR3 reads CRAGTASLDTQYF. Written as DNA, the CDR3 is TGCAGGGCGGGGACAGCGAGTCTGGATACGCAGTATTTT.